The sequence of this T cell receptor (beta chain) was determined in a study of identical twins. This clonotype has a handful of counts. This CDR3 spans 18 amino acids. V was clipped by 2 bases and J by 4 bases, with 20 bases between them. Per the germline V gene, CDR1 is PRHDT and CDR2 is FYEKMQ (reference sequence). TCRdb re-called the 5' RACE reads with MiXCR, one entry per CDR3 protein. The sample holds hundreds of thousands of distinct CDR3 sequences, around a tenth seen once. This receptor was taken from a woman younger than 30 in good health. Sequenced sample: memory (CD45RO+) T cells sorted from blood. This chain connects TRBV13 to TRBJ2-2; D is perhaps TRBD2 (6 bases). The DNA for the CDR3 is TGTGCCAGCAGCTTACGCCCTGGGGGACTCGCCGGCACCGGGGAGCTGTTTTTT. Translated, it gives CASSLRPGGLAGTGELFF.